Listed below are T cell receptor beta chains from one sample, sequenced in a study of blood T cell repertoires in COVID-19. Libraries were prepared by immunoSEQ multiplex PCR; TCRdb keeps only in-frame clonotypes and omits some of them. Of about 170,000 clones detected, around 93% appear once; the ten largest clones hold 4.6%. Material: peripheral blood. Receptors were obtained from a woman between 50 and 59 years old with acute or convalescent COVID-19. Each CDR3 is given with its conserved first and last residue. The D gene is left open where the match is weak. A row's size may be missing; if present it is once, few, many or a size class.

size: NA; J: TRBJ2-1; D: TRBD1; V: TRBV30; CDR3: CAWTRAGQGYNEQFF; DNA: TGTGCCTGGACCCGAGCGGGACAGGGCTACAATGAGCAGTTCTTC
size: NA; J: TRBJ1-1; D: NA; V: TRBV7-2; CDR3: CAERRGLNTEAFF; DNA: TGTGCCGAACGGCGGGGCCTGAACACTGAAGCTTTCTTT
size: NA; J: TRBJ1-6; D: NA; V: TRBV5-1; CDR3: CASSLNRASDSPLHF; DNA: TGCGCCAGCAGCTTAAACAGGGCGTCCGATTCACCCCTCCACTTT
size: NA; J: TRBJ2-1; D: NA; V: TRBV12-3/TRBV12-4; CDR3: CASSWGEYNEQFF; DNA: TGTGCCAGCAGTTGGGGCGAGTACAATGAGCAGTTCTTC
size: NA; J: TRBJ1-3; D: NA; V: TRBV9; CDR3: CASSGTGTTGNTIYF; DNA: TGTGCCAGCAGCGGAACAGGGACTACTGGAAACACCATATATTTT
size: NA; J: TRBJ2-2; D: TRBD1; V: TRBV24-1; CDR3: CATSDSSGTVGVRELFF; DNA: TGTGCCACCAGTGATTCCTCCGGGACAGTAGGGGTAAGGGAGCTGTTTTTT
size: NA; J: TRBJ2-7; D: TRBD1; V: TRBV18; CDR3: CASSGDRVSYEQYF; DNA: TGTGCCAGCTCAGGTGACAGGGTCTCCTACGAGCAGTACTTC
size: NA; J: TRBJ2-1; D: TRBD2; V: TRBV10-3; CDR3: CAISESGTRHEQFF; DNA: TGTGCCATCAGTGAGTCCGGGACTAGGCATGAGCAGTTCTTC
size: NA; J: TRBJ2-4; D: TRBD1; V: TRBV6-6; CDR3: CATQGATSAKNIQYF; DNA: TGTGCCACGCAGGGGGCGACTTCAGCCAAAAACATTCAGTACTTC
size: once; J: TRBJ1-5; D: TRBD1; V: TRBV19; CDR3: CASSSWTGRARNQPQHF; DNA: TGTGCCAGTAGTTCTTGGACAGGGAGGGCTAGGAATCAGCCCCAGCATTTT
size: once; J: TRBJ2-1; D: TRBD1; V: TRBV10-3; CDR3: CATLGQGDYNEQFF; DNA: TGTGCCACCCTAGGACAGGGAGACTACAATGAGCAGTTCTTC
size: few; J: TRBJ2-7; D: NA; V: TRBV6-6; CDR3: CASSYESPYEQYF; DNA: TGTGCCAGCAGTTACGAGAGTCCCTACGAGCAGTACTTC
size: NA; J: TRBJ1-2; D: NA; V: TRBV24-1; CDR3: CATRGPGEGLGYTF; DNA: TGTGCCACCAGGGGCCCCGGAGAGGGCCTTGGCTACACCTTC
size: NA; J: TRBJ2-7; D: TRBD1; V: TRBV7-8; CDR3: CASSLRRQGKFEQYF; DNA: TGTGCCAGCAGCTTAAGGAGACAGGGAAAGTTCGAGCAGTACTTC
size: NA; J: TRBJ2-2; D: NA; V: TRBV24-1; CDR3: CATSENMSTGELFF; DNA: TGTGCCACCAGTGAAAATATGTCCACCGGGGAGCTGTTTTTT
size: NA; J: TRBJ2-3; D: NA; V: TRBV7-2; CDR3: CASSSRGFSTDTQYF; DNA: TGTGCCAGCAGTTCTAGGGGCTTTAGCACAGATACGCAGTATTTT
size: NA; J: TRBJ2-3; D: NA; V: TRBV6-5; CDR3: CASILAGTDTQYF; DNA: TGTGCCAGCATATTAGCGGGCACAGATACGCAGTATTTT
size: once; J: TRBJ2-5; D: TRBD1; V: TRBV6-2/TRBV6-3; CDR3: CASSYSPGQGEETQYF; DNA: TGTGCCAGCAGTTACTCCCCGGGACAGGGCGAAGAGACCCAGTACTTC
size: NA; J: TRBJ2-1; D: TRBD2; V: TRBV6-5; CDR3: CASSYTGGPDEQFF; DNA: TGTGCCAGCAGTTACACGGGAGGGCCGGATGAGCAGTTCTTC
size: NA; J: TRBJ2-5; D: NA; V: TRBV6-5; CDR3: CASSYGHLQETQYF; DNA: TGTGCCAGCAGTTACGGACACCTCCAAGAGACCCAGTACTTC
size: NA; J: TRBJ2-7; D: NA; V: TRBV10-3; CDR3: CAISENTVGREQYF; DNA: TGTGCCATCAGTGAGAATACAGTGGGGCGCGAGCAGTACTTC
size: NA; J: TRBJ1-1; D: TRBD1; V: TRBV2; CDR3: CASSRDRDDTEAFF; DNA: TGTGCCAGCAGTCGGGACAGGGACGACACTGAAGCTTTCTTT
size: NA; J: TRBJ2-7; D: NA; V: TRBV3-1/TRBV3-2; CDR3: CASSHSVEGSTQYF; DNA: TGTGCCAGCAGCCACTCAGTGGAGGGGTCTACACAGTACTTC
size: NA; J: TRBJ1-6; D: NA; V: TRBV15; CDR3: CATSSRGNNSPLHF; DNA: TGTGCCACCAGCAGCAGGGGTAATAATTCACCCCTCCACTTT
size: NA; J: TRBJ1-2; D: TRBD1; V: TRBV11-3; CDR3: CASSPRGRRNGYTF; DNA: TGTGCCAGCAGTCCCAGGGGGCGGCGGAATGGCTACACCTTC
size: NA; J: TRBJ1-2; D: TRBD1; V: TRBV6-5; CDR3: CASSYSFRTGAYGYTF; DNA: TGTGCCAGCAGTTACTCGTTTCGGACAGGGGCTTATGGCTACACCTTC
size: NA; J: TRBJ2-1; D: TRBD1; V: TRBV7-3; CDR3: CASSPTGTADNEQFF; DNA: TGTGCCAGCAGCCCTACGGGGACAGCAGACAATGAGCAGTTCTTC
size: NA; J: TRBJ1-2; D: TRBD1; V: TRBV9; CDR3: CASSDRGGYGYTF; DNA: TGTGCCAGCAGCGACAGGGGAGGCTATGGCTACACCTTC
size: once; J: TRBJ1-5; D: TRBD1; V: TRBV6-6; CDR3: CASSNRDRLGREPQHF; DNA: TGTGCCAGCAGTAATAGGGACAGGCTGGGGAGGGAGCCCCAGCATTTT
size: NA; J: TRBJ2-7; D: TRBD2; V: TRBV7-9; CDR3: CASSPLAGLHEQYF; DNA: TGTGCCAGCAGCCCCTTAGCGGGACTCCACGAGCAGTACTTC
size: NA; J: TRBJ2-1; D: TRBD1; V: TRBV13; CDR3: CASSLDGQGAPEQFF; DNA: TGTGCCAGCAGCTTAGATGGACAGGGGGCTCCTGAGCAGTTCTTC
size: NA; J: TRBJ1-6; D: NA; V: TRBV7-2; CDR3: CASSLVRGNSPLHF; DNA: TGTGCCAGCAGCTTGGTAAGGGGTAATTCACCCCTCCACTTT
size: NA; J: TRBJ1-6; D: TRBD1; V: TRBV23-1; CDR3: CASSQSLRGDRGDSPLHF; DNA: TGCGCCAGCAGTCAATCCCTACGTGGGGACAGGGGGGACTCACCCCTCCACTTT
size: NA; J: TRBJ2-1; D: NA; V: TRBV30; CDR3: CAWGTSESSYNEQFF; DNA: TGTGCCTGGGGGACATCCGAGAGCTCCTACAATGAGCAGTTCTTC
size: NA; J: TRBJ1-1; D: TRBD1; V: TRBV7-9; CDR3: CASSPYRGVDTEAFF; DNA: TGTGCCAGCAGCCCATACAGGGGCGTGGACACTGAAGCTTTCTTT
size: NA; J: TRBJ1-3; D: NA; V: TRBV28; CDR3: CASSPPSSGNTIYF; DNA: TGTGCCAGCAGTCCCCCCAGTTCTGGAAACACCATATATTTT
size: NA; J: TRBJ1-3; D: TRBD1; V: TRBV5-1; CDR3: CASSSGQALGNTIYF; DNA: TGCGCCAGCAGCTCCGGACAGGCGCTAGGAAACACCATATATTTT
size: NA; J: TRBJ1-2; D: NA; V: TRBV19; CDR3: CASSIDLQGRYGYTF; DNA: TGTGCCAGTAGTATAGATCTGCAGGGGCGCTATGGCTACACCTTC
size: NA; J: TRBJ1-5; D: NA; V: TRBV28; CDR3: CASSLGGVSNQPQHF; DNA: TGTGCCAGCAGTTTGGGAGGAGTTAGCAATCAGCCCCAGCATTTT
size: NA; J: TRBJ1-2; D: TRBD1; V: TRBV6-5; CDR3: CASSPGTGDYGYTF; DNA: TGTGCCAGCAGCCCCGGGACAGGGGACTATGGCTACACCTTC
size: NA; J: TRBJ2-3; D: NA; V: TRBV28; CDR3: CASSFIAESTDTQYF; DNA: TGTGCCAGCAGTTTTATAGCGGAAAGCACAGATACGCAGTATTTT
size: NA; J: TRBJ1-5; D: TRBD1; V: TRBV30; CDR3: CAWGGQGGQPQHF; DNA: TGTGCCTGGGGGGGACAGGGTGGACAGCCCCAGCATTTT
size: NA; J: TRBJ2-7; D: TRBD2; V: TRBV7-2; CDR3: CASNLGGGSSYEQYF; DNA: TGTGCCAGCAACTTAGGCGGGGGGAGCTCCTACGAGCAGTACTTC
size: NA; J: TRBJ1-1; D: NA; V: TRBV30; CDR3: CAWTLGLAGLMNTEAFF; DNA: TGTGCCTGGACCCTCGGTCTGGCGGGCCTGATGAACACTGAAGCTTTCTTT
size: NA; J: TRBJ1-1; D: NA; V: TRBV9; CDR3: CASSVSVLDNALNTEAFF; DNA: TGTGCCAGCAGCGTTTCCGTGTTGGACAACGCTCTGAACACTGAAGCTTTCTTT
size: NA; J: TRBJ2-1; D: TRBD2; V: TRBV29-1; CDR3: CSVEPLNSGARDEQFF; DNA: TGCAGCGTTGAACCTTTGAATAGCGGGGCGAGGGATGAGCAGTTCTTC
size: NA; J: TRBJ1-6; D: TRBD1; V: TRBV18; CDR3: CASSPGTGNSPLHF; DNA: TGTGCCAGCTCGCCCGGGACAGGCAATTCACCCCTCCACTTT